This T cell receptor beta chain was identified during a study of T cells after yellow fever vaccination. Study details: In the case of low-cell-number fractions, SMART-Seq v4 Ultra Low Input was used for preparation.

The V and J ends lost 6 bases and 6 bases respectively, with 15 bases between them. The CDR3 extends over 13 amino acids. TCRdb fed the 5' RACE reads into MiXCR, producing one record per CDR3 protein. The table lists around 310,000 distinct CDR3 sequences, 3.6% of them singletons. The specimen was PBMCs, collected on the day of the yellow fever booster vaccination. The chain combines TRBV12-3 or TRBV12-4 with TRBJ2-7, with no clear D. The sequence derives from a man younger than 35 who received the YFV17D yellow fever vaccine. The CDR3 coding sequence is TGTGCCAGCAGCCAAGGCCGCGTGGGCGAGCAGTACGTC. Translated: CASSQGRVGEQYV.